This record covers a single T cell receptor beta chain. Its antigen specificity is not known. The junction departs from the called germline gene at one end, perhaps through a read error. This sample was taken from a study of T-cell reconstitution after alpha-beta-depleted transplantation in children (dated by TCRdb to 2015 to 2016). For the study in its entirety: Using TCR repertoire profiling, the study followed T-cell immune reconstitution in a quantitative way in children after TCRalphabeta/CD19-depleted allogeneic hematopoietic cell transplantation.

The intended sense of this specimen's treatment or condition label: allogeneic hematopoietic cell transplantation with graft depleted of TCRalphabeta T cells and CD19 B cells. Transplant recipients were children who received TCRalphabeta/CD19-depleted allogeneic hematopoietic cell grafts. The library was obtained by PCR. Sequencing was carried out with an Illumina HiSeq 2500. Molecular barcoding was employed in the preparation of TCR libraries, with unique molecular identifiers being used to normalize TCRbeta repertoire quantification. Using fastp trimming at Q25 and MiXCR clonotype assembly, TCRdb reanalyzed the public sequencing data and kept in-frame beta chains. Rows are unified per CDR3 protein, each entry keeping the most common DNA and genes. The sample data list almost 600,000 distinct CDR3 sequences, and roughly 30% of these were observed just once. Under 45% of the sample goes to the ten largest clones.

Paper-wide results and their limitations: The apparently early alphabetaT-cell count recovery about two months after transplant was reportedly dependent on only several hundred rapidly expanded clones derived from non-depleted graft cells. In some patients, the high TCRbeta diversity seen at day 60 was put down to recipient T cells and intrathymic progenitors that had survived conditioning. Hyperexpanded clone frequencies declined over subsequent months; after one year, T-cell counts and TCRbeta diversity were mostly attributed to newly produced T cells.

Reading the germline V gene gives CDR1 KGHSH and CDR2 LQKENI. The CDR3 spans 16 residues, from the cysteine through the phenylalanine. Only the CDR3 DNA stays, 48 bases, in frame from base 1. This clonotype originated in a boy under two years old with Wiskott-Aldrich syndrome, due to receive a stem cell transplant. The chain links TRBV18 with TRBJ1-1; the D gene is unclear. The sequencing used PBMCs, collected before TCRalphabeta/CD19-depleted stem cell transplant. This receptor carries the CDR3 CASSPPGQRMNTEAYF. The DNA sequence is given as TGTGCCAGCTCACCACCAGGCCAAAGAATGAACACTGAAGCTTACTTT.